This TCR beta chain was retrieved from a study of OX40 agonist ivuxolimab in advanced cancers. Study overall: Three individuals attained partial responses, comprising one hepatocellular carcinoma case and two cutaneous melanoma cases.

Worth noting for this clone: Its antigen is unidentified.

Assay: immunoSEQ multiplex PCR; the TCRdb copy retains only in-frame clones and omits some. The data contain 130,000 or so clones, 90% of them singletons. The germline V gene encodes CDR1 SNHLY and CDR2 FYNNEI. CDR3 length: 12 residues. Deletions cut 5 bases from V and 6 bases from J, with 7 bases between. Study-level results: Mean expanded clone counts were higher in CD8+ than CD4+ T cells.

The sequenced sample was CD4+ or CD8+ T cells sorted from blood, obtained in a trial of the OX40 agonist ivuxolimab. This receptor was taken from an adult with an advanced solid tumor such as melanoma, head and neck, liver or kidney cancer. V is TRBV2 and J is TRBJ2-2; D gene unclear. The CDR3 is CASSTDPGELFF. DNA for the CDR3: TGTGCCAGCAGTACCGACCCCGGGGAGCTGTTTTTT.